These 28 T cell receptor beta chains were all obtained from the same sample, sequenced in a study of tumor and adjacent non-tumor tissue in lung cancer. The template was RNA from unsorted bulk tissue. The library came from three nested PCR rounds adapted from ARM-PCR protocols. MiXCR was run by TCRdb on the multiplex PCR reads, yielding one entry per CDR3 protein. The sample shows about 93,000 distinct CDR3 sequences, roughly 70% of them seen only once. Sequencing used lung tumor tissue. These receptors originate from a man in his fifties or sixties with non-small cell lung cancer.

Of note for this clonotype: Relative to the germline gene, one junction end is altered; a read error may explain this. J is TRBJ1-6 and V is TRBV4-3; D remains unclear. CDR1 and CDR2 (germline): LGHNA, YSLEER. This CDR3 is 15 amino acids long. CDR3 in amino acids: CASSQDASSCSPLRF. In DNA, the CDR3 is TGCGCCAGCAGCCAAGATGCCTCCTCGTGTTCACCCCTCCGCTTT.

This clonotype has ten or more counts. The V call is TRBV5-1, the J call TRBJ2-1; 11 bases match TRBD2. Trimming at V came to 4 bases and at J to 4 bases, leaving 4 bases not matched to a gene. CDR3 length: 15 residues. Germline CDR1 reads SGHRS; CDR2 reads YFSETQ. CDR3 residues: CASSTSGSEYNEQFF. The CDR3 DNA reads TGCGCCAGCAGCACTAGCGGGAGTGAATACAATGAGCAGTTCTTC.

As for this clonotype: A much larger clone is a single base away; this may be a read error. The rearrangement joins TRBV24-1 to TRBJ2-3; no clear D. The CDR3 sequence is 12 residues long. Germline loops: CDR1 KGHDR, CDR2 SFDVKD. Trimming shortened V by 6 bases and J by 7 bases, and 10 bases separated the two germline ends. DNA for the CDR3: TGTGCCACCAGTTTAAGGGAAAATACGCAGTATTTT. It specifies CATSLRENTQYF.

This clonotype was seen many times. The V call is TRBV12-5, the J call TRBJ1-1; D ambiguous. Germline values: CDR1 LGHNT, CDR2 FRNRAP. The CDR3 has 15 amino acids. The V end lost 3 bases, the J end lost 0 bases, and 11 bases lay between the germline ends. CDR3 in DNA: TGTGCTAGTGGTTTATCGACGGGTCTGAACACTGAAGCTTTCTTT. Its protein product is CASGLSTGLNTEAFF.

As regards this clonotype: At one boundary the junction diverges from the germline segment, which might be a read error. The chain is built from TRBV7-8 and TRBJ2-4; TRBD2 is a possible D gene (5 bases). This CDR3 contains 14 residues. From germline, CDR1 is SGHVS and CDR2 FQNEAQ. CDR3 sequence reads: CVSSFGEGGDIQYF. The CDR3 DNA reads as TGTGTCAGCAGCTTTGGCGAGGGTGGTGACATTCAGTACTTC.

The sample holds many counts of this clonotype. In nucleotides, the CDR3 is TGCAGTGCTAGAGATCCCAATGTATACGAGCAGTACTTC. Its translation is CSARDPNVYEQYF. J is TRBJ2-7 and V is TRBV20-1; D gene ambiguous. The germline V gene encodes CDR1 DFQATT and CDR2 SNEGSKA (reference sequence). With 0 bases removed from V and 4 bases from J, the gap between germline ends came to 10 bases. The CDR3 covers 13 residues.

This clonotype was observed once. This rearrangement joins TRBV4-1 to TRBJ2-1, with TRBD1 matching over 8 bases. The CDR3 contains 15 residues. J lost 14 bases, V lost 3 bases, and 15 bases had no gene match. In germline, CDR1 is MGHRA, CDR2 YSYEKL. CDR3 region: CASSQTQGVLNDKFF. In DNA form, the CDR3 reads TGCGCCAGCAGCCAGACACAGGGGGTCCTCAATGACAAGTTCTTC.

This clonotype was seen only a few times. This chain uses TRBV30 with TRBJ2-6; D unresolved. CDR3 length equals 15 residues. The V end was cut by 2 bases, the J end by 2 bases, with 10 bases between. The V gene's germline CDR1 is GTSNPN and CDR2 SVGIG (reference sequence). Written as DNA, the CDR3 is TGTGCCTGGAGTCGTGGACGAGCTGGGGCCAACGTCCTGACTTTC. It encodes CAWSRGRAGANVLTF. Full variable domain (rest looked up from reference TRBV30 and TRBJ2-6): SQTIHQWPATLVQPVGSPLSLECTVEGTSNPNLYWYRQAAGRGLQLLFYSVGIGQISSEVPQNLSASRPQDRQFILSSKKLLLSDSGFYLCAWSRGRAGANVLTFGAGSRLTVL.

Many counts were recorded for this clonotype. DNA for the CDR3: TGCGCCAGCAGCCAAGGGCAAGGACCCGCCGGGGAGCTGTTTTTT. This sequence encodes CASSQGQGPAGELFF. The V and J genes are TRBV4-1 and TRBJ2-2; D unclear. Germline V gene lookup returns CDR1 MGHRA and CDR2 YSYEKL. The germline V and J ends were trimmed by 1 base and 6 bases, with 12 bases remaining between them. This CDR3 contains 15 residues.

As to this clonotype: A much more abundant neighbour one base away suggests this may be a read error. This sequence joins TRBV6-1 and TRBJ2-1; a weak D match, TRBD2 (6 bases). There are 17 residues in the CDR3. Germline lookup yields CDR1 MNHNS and CDR2 SASEGT. In DNA form, the CDR3 reads TGTACCAGCAGTGAGATGGCCGGGGGTGGCTCCTACAATGAGCAGTTCTTC. This translates into CTSSEMAGGGSYNEQFF.

This clonotype was observed a single time. This could be a read error, since a much larger clone is one nucleotide away. The chain combines TRBV20-1 with TRBJ2-1, with 10 bases aligning to TRBD2. CDR1 is DFQATT and CDR2 is SNEGSKA in the germline V gene (reference sequence). There are 17 residues in the CDR3. The CDR3 here is CSVRALRLAGPYNEQFF. DNA for the CDR3: TGCAGTGTTAGAGCCCTGAGACTAGCGGGTCCCTACAATGAGCAGTTCTTC.

V and J are TRBV6-5 and TRBJ2-5; D perhaps matches TRBD1 (5 bases). The CDR3 loop spans 14 amino acids. V was trimmed by 2 bases and J by 2 bases, leaving 9 bases between them. Germline-derived CDR1 and CDR2 are MNHEY and SVGAGI. For the CDR3, the DNA is TGTGCCAGCAGTTACCGGCAGGGTCAAGAGACCCAGTACTTC. Protein product: CASSYRQGQETQYF.

A note on this clonotype: The conserved phenylalanine or tryptophan normally closing the CDR3 is absent here, so this likely arose from a read error. No DNA is shown, since the ends of the CDR3 on it are uncertain; the CDR3 is the one TCRdb lists. This chain's CDR3 is CASSGEGLPDAHYL. The genes are TRBV2 and TRBJ2-3; no check of the table's D call, TRBD1, against the DNA was made. The germline gives CDR1 SNHLY, CDR2 FYNNEI. The CDR3 contains 14 residues when both ends are counted.

In its sample, this clonotype was seen many times. The chain uses TRBV6-1 and TRBJ2-7; TRBD1 matches at 10 bases. V lost 6 bases, J lost 0 bases, and 5 bases stayed unmatched. This CDR3 is built from 15 residues. CDR1 is MNHNS and CDR2 is SASEGT in the germline V gene. DNA for the CDR3: TGTGCCAGCAGGGACAGGGGGATCATCTCCTACGAGCAGTACTTC. This encodes CASRDRGIISYEQYF.

The gene calls are TRBV20-1 and TRBJ1-5; weak D call: TRBD1 (6 bases). The CDR3 extends over 14 amino acids. The V gene's germline CDR1 is DFQATT and CDR2 SNEGSKA (reference sequence). DNA of the CDR3: TGCATTGCCACCCGGGGGGGACAAAATCAGCCCCAGCATTTT. Residues: CIATRGGQNQPQHF.

Remarks on this clonotype: One junction end does not reproduce the germline sequence, and a read error may be involved. The V call is TRBV5-1, the J call TRBJ2-4, with a tentative D call TRBD2 (7 bases). This CDR3 is 15 amino acids long. Per germline, CDR1 SGHRS and CDR2 YFSETQ. CDR3 nucleotide sequence: TGCGCCAGCAGCTTGGGGGCAGCGGGAAGGGACATTCGGTGCTTC. This translates into CASSLGAAGRDIRCF.

On this clonotype: Just one base apart from a much larger clone, this may be a read error. The V call is TRBV20-1, the J call TRBJ1-4; D is uncertain. The CDR3 is 13 amino acids. The V gene's germline CDR1 is DFQATT and CDR2 SNEGSKA (reference sequence). For the CDR3, the DNA is TGCAATGCTAGAGATCTGGGGAGGGAAAAACTGTTTTTT. Its protein is CNARDLGREKLFF.

The J gene is TRBJ2-1, the V gene TRBV29-1; no reliable D call. The V end lost 8 bases, the J end lost 0 bases, and 23 bases lay between the germline ends. From germline, CDR1 is SQVTM and CDR2 ANQGSEA. The CDR3 has 17 amino acids. CDR3 nucleotides: TGCAGCATTTCTTCTGTTCTTGACCAAAGCTCCTACAATGAGCAGTTCTTC. Its translation is CSISSVLDQSSYNEQFF.

Remarks on this clonotype: The junction departs from the called germline gene at one end, perhaps through a read error. The chain joins TRBV5-4 to TRBJ1-1, with 7 bases matching TRBD1. The CDR3 has 14 residues. Germline V gene data show CDR1 as SGHNT and CDR2 as YYREEE (reference sequence). Here the CDR3 DNA reads TGTGCCAGCAACTTGGTACAGGGGAGCACTGAAGTTTTCTTT. Amino acid sequence: CASNLVQGSTEVFF.

Concerning this clonotype itself: One end of the junction varies from germline; a read error may be responsible. This chain joins TRBV7-9 and TRBJ1-2; D is unclear. The CDR3 has 15 residues. Germline V gene sequence: CDR1 SEHNR, CDR2 FQNEAQ (reference sequence). The CDR3: CVSSLGDAPNYGYTF. CDR3 bases: TGTGTCAGCAGCTTAGGAGACGCCCCGAACTATGGCTACACCTTC.

A note on this clonotype: With a much larger clone just one base away, this may be a read error. The rearrangement links TRBV20-1 to TRBJ2-3; D may correspond to TRBD1 or TRBD2 (5 bases each). CDR3 length equals 16 residues. Trimming removed 0 bases from V and 2 bases from J, with 15 bases in between. The V gene's germline CDR1 is DFQATT and CDR2 SNEGSKA (reference sequence). The CDR3 here is CSARDLLSGPTDTQYF. The CDR3, as DNA: TGCAGTGCTAGAGATCTTCTATCGGGACCCACAGATACGCAGTATTTT.

V is TRBV4-2 and J is TRBJ2-7, with no clear D. Germline values: CDR1 LGHNA, CDR2 YNFKEQ. The CDR3 has 16 amino acids. V lost 0 bases to trimming and J lost 1 base, with 13 bases between them. The CDR3 DNA follows: TGTGCCAGCAGCCAAGATGGCTCTTCCAAGTCCTACGAGCAGTACTTC. Translation: CASSQDGSSKSYEQYF.

This chain links TRBV20-1 with TRBJ2-5, with D perhaps TRBD1 or TRBD2 (5 bases each). The CDR3 has 14 residues. Trimming stripped 5 bases from V and 1 base from J, with 14 bases between. Germline V gene data show CDR1 as DFQATT and CDR2 as SNEGSKA (reference sequence). As DNA, the CDR3 is TGCAGTGCTCCTAGCAGGGCGAGCCAAGAGACCCAGTACTTC. Translating it yields CSAPSRASQETQYF.

For this clonotype: This may stem from a read error, because a much larger clone lies one nucleotide away. The chain links TRBV7-2 to TRBJ2-7; 10 bases are a match to TRBD2. CDR3 size: 14 residues. The germline gives CDR1 SGHTA, CDR2 FQGNSA. The CDR3 reads CVSSLAGGSYEQYF. DNA for the CDR3: TGTGTCAGCAGCTTAGCGGGGGGCTCCTACGAGCAGTACTTC.

This clonotype showed up many times. The V gene is TRBV12-3 or TRBV12-4, the J gene TRBJ2-5; TRBD2 matches at 8 bases. V shed 6 bases, J shed 0 bases, and the junction held 6 bases outside the gene matches. The CDR3 has 15 amino acids. CDR3 DNA: TGTGCCAGCAGCCCGACTAGCGACTACCAAGAGACCCAGTACTTC. This sequence encodes CASSPTSDYQETQYF.

Turning to this clonotype: One junction end disagrees with the germline gene, perhaps due to a read error. This chain links TRBV5-4 with TRBJ2-2; D possibly corresponds to TRBD1 (6 bases). This CDR3 has 14 amino acids. Germline V gives CDR1 SGHNT, CDR2 YYREEE (reference sequence). The CDR3 reads CARSLGGITAELFF. In DNA, the CDR3 is TGTGCCAGAAGCTTAGGGGGAATCACCGCGGAGCTGTTTTTT.

This clonotype was counted at least ten times. The rearrangement joins TRBV6-5 to TRBJ2-5, with TRBD1 identical over 7 bases. The CDR3 runs to 16 residues. With V trimmed by 2 bases and J by 5 bases, 11 bases remained unmatched. Per germline, CDR1 MNHEY and CDR2 SVGAGI. The CDR3, as DNA: TGTGCCAGCAGTTACCTGATGACAGGGCGTCTGGAGACCCAGTACTTC. Protein: CASSYLMTGRLETQYF.

This clonotype was counted a few times. With a much larger clone just one base away, this may be a read error. The V call is TRBV5-6, the J call TRBJ2-1; possibly TRBD1 for D (5 bases). The germline V gene has CDR1 SGHDT and CDR2 YYEEEE. The V gene lost 7 bases and the J gene lost 0 bases, with 14 bases spanning the gap. This CDR3 is built from 15 residues. Written as DNA, the CDR3 is TGTGCCAGCGGCCCTAGACAGAGCTCCTACAATGAGCAGTTCTTC. Protein product: CASGPRQSSYNEQFF.